Listed here is a single TCR beta chain. Its target is not known. This table comes from immunoSEQ multiplex PCR, and its TCRdb copy is limited to in-frame clones, with some not included. The sample includes tens of thousands of clones, about 85% of them seen just once. The CDR3 has 12 amino acids. V was cut by 6 bases and J by 7 bases, with 9 bases left in between. Germline lookup yields CDR1 MNHEY and CDR2 SMNVEV (reference sequence). This entry is derived from a study of OX40 agonist ivuxolimab in advanced cancers. General study points: Doses of 0.1 to 3.0 mg/kg were accompanied by clonal expansion of CD4+ and CD8+ blood T cells by week 6. Expanded clones were, on average, more numerous in CD8+ T cells than in CD4+.

Samples were taken at baseline and on day 1 of cycles 4 and 7. This clonotype originated in an adult with an advanced solid tumor such as melanoma, head and neck, liver or kidney cancer. This chain connects TRBV27 to TRBJ2-2; D not certain. Sample: CD4+ or CD8+ T cells sorted from blood, taken in a trial of the OX40 agonist ivuxolimab. The CDR3 DNA reads as TGTGCCAGCAGCCCTATGGGCGGGGAGCTGTTTTTT. Protein product: CASSPMGGELFF.